What follows are 21 T cell receptor beta chains derived from one specimen sequenced in a study of cytomegalovirus exposure and HLA in healthy donors. PCR employed 60 Vbeta and 13 Jbeta primers. This table comes from immunoSEQ multiplex PCR, and its TCRdb copy is limited to in-frame clones, with some not included. The table lists roughly 120,000 clones, 79% of them singletons. The material sequenced was PBMCs. The receptors originated from a man between 18 and 35 years old in good health and CMV-seronegative.

The V call is TRBV28, the J call TRBJ2-2; 8 nucleotides agree with TRBD1. This CDR3 spans 19 amino acids. CDR1 and CDR2 from the germline V gene are MDHEN and SYDVKM. V was pared by 2 bases and J by 4 bases, with 15 bases of the junction left unmatched. The CDR3 DNA follows: TGTGCCAGCAGTTTAGCCCCATACCTCACAGGGGGACTCACCGGGGAGCTGTTTTTT. Protein: CASSLAPYLTGGLTGELFF.

This clone has a handful of counts. This chain joins TRBV11-2 and TRBJ1-1, with TRBD1 matching over 8 bases. With V trimmed by 3 bases and J by 3 bases, 3 bases remained unmatched. Germline-derived CDR1 and CDR2 are SGHAT and FQNNGV. This CDR3 has 14 residues. The DNA of the CDR3 is TGTGCCAGCAGCTTGGACAGGGCGGACACTGAAGCTTTCTTT. Translation: CASSLDRADTEAFF.

This clone was seen only once. In DNA, the CDR3 is TGTGCCAGCAGCTTAGCGCAGGATTTCTCCTACGAGCAGTACTTC. Its protein product is CASSLAQDFSYEQYF. The V and J genes are TRBV7-9 and TRBJ2-7; no firm D call. Germline CDR1 SEHNR, CDR2 FQNEAQ (reference sequence). The CDR3 runs 15 residues. The V end was cut by 0 bases, the J end by 0 bases, with 9 bases between.

The chain combines TRBV7-9 with TRBJ2-3; D not resolved. The CDR3 is 15 amino acids. V was cut by 3 bases and J by 4 bases, with 14 bases left in between. The germline V gene encodes CDR1 SEHNR and CDR2 FQNEAQ (reference sequence). The DNA of the CDR3 is TGTGCCAGCAGCTTTGCTAGGAAGATCGCAGATACGCAGTATTTT. Encoded protein: CASSFARKIADTQYF.

The chain combines TRBV18 with TRBJ2-2, with 8 bases identical to TRBD2. The CDR3 sequence is 16 residues long. Germline V gene sequence: CDR1 KGHSH, CDR2 LQKENI. The J segment lost 5 bases and the V segment lost 2 bases, leaving 7 bases of the junction unmatched. The CDR3 DNA sequence: TGTGCCAGCTCACCAAGGAGCGGGAGAGAAACCGGGGAGCTGTTTTTT. Translated: CASSPRSGRETGELFF.

The genes are TRBV5-1 and TRBJ2-5, with TRBD1 identical over 8 bases. Germline V lookup: CDR1 SGHRS, CDR2 YFSETQ. The CDR3 contains 16 residues. Trimming at V came to 0 bases and at J to 2 bases, leaving 6 bases not matched to a gene. The CDR3 nucleotides are TGCGCCAGCAGCTTGGAGGGGGACAGGAGGCAAGAGACCCAGTACTTC. Translating gives CASSLEGDRRQETQYF.

The rearrangement links TRBV10-1 to TRBJ2-2; D is uncertain. Germline V gene lookup returns CDR1 WNHNN and CDR2 SYGVQD (reference sequence). The CDR3 is made up of 17 amino acids. V lost 2 bases and J lost 4, with 17 bases in between. CDR3 sequence reads: CASSEIVRESGTGELFF. The CDR3 nucleotides read TGCGCCAGCAGTGAGATCGTCCGAGAGTCGGGCACCGGGGAGCTGTTTTTT.

The rearrangement joins TRBV7-2 to TRBJ2-1; 7 positions match TRBD2. V was pared by 5 bases and J by 4 bases, with 14 bases of the junction left unmatched. CDR1 SGHTA and CDR2 FQGNSA come from the germline V gene. This CDR3 region has 17 residues. CDR3 loop: CASSVDSSGASYNEQFF. The DNA for the CDR3 is TGTGCCAGCAGCGTTGACTCCAGCGGGGCCTCTTACAATGAGCAGTTCTTC.

This clone was seen a handful of times. V is TRBV7-6 and J is TRBJ1-5, with unresolved D. The CDR3 has 17 amino acids. V was shortened by 2 bases and J by 4 bases, with 18 bases between the two germline ends. The germline V gene has CDR1 SGHVS and CDR2 FNYEAQ. CDR3 coding DNA: TGTGCCAGCAGCTTATCCAGTGGTAAGGAGAAGAATCAGCCCCAGCATTTT. This translates into CASSLSSGKEKNQPQHF.

The genes are TRBV27 and TRBJ2-7; TRBD1 matches at 7 bases. V was clipped by 5 bases and J by 2 bases; unmatched bases: 12. This CDR3 comprises 16 residues. Per the germline V gene, CDR1 is MNHEY and CDR2 is SMNVEV (reference sequence). The CDR3 DNA reads TGTGCCAGCAGTCCCGAGGACAGGTTCCATACCTACGAGCAGTACGTC. Amino acid sequence: CASSPEDRFHTYEQYV.

The J gene is TRBJ2-4, the V gene TRBV5-1; 14 nucleotides match TRBD2. V was pared by 1 base and J by 0 bases, with 9 bases of the junction left unmatched. Germline assignment: CDR1 SGHRS and CDR2 YFSETQ. CDR3 size: 20 residues. In DNA form, the CDR3 reads TGCGCCAGCAGCTTGTTCCACGGACTAGCGGGAGGTCTAGCCAAAAACATTCAGTACTTC. Protein product: CASSLFHGLAGGLAKNIQYF.

The chain carries TRBV29-1 and TRBJ2-7, with a possible D match to TRBD1 (5 bases). V dropped 6 bases and J dropped 4 bases, with 10 bases sitting between them. Per germline, CDR1 SQVTM and CDR2 ANQGSEA. The CDR3 is 11 amino acids. The CDR3 is CSVRDRYEQYF. CDR3 DNA sequence: TGCAGCGTCCGAGACAGATACGAGCAGTACTTC.

This clone was observed a handful of times. The CDR3 nucleotides are TGTGCCAGCAGCTTGGACAGGGGTGGGAACACTGAAGCTTTCTTT. Its translation: CASSLDRGGNTEAFF. This chain connects TRBV7-9 to TRBJ1-1, with 9 positions matching TRBD1. Germline V gives CDR1 SEHNR, CDR2 FQNEAQ (reference sequence). The CDR3 is 15 residues long. Losses at the gene ends were 3 bases for V and 1 base for J; bases not matched to a gene: 3.

The genes are TRBV7-3 and TRBJ2-1; TRBD2 matches at 11 bases. V shed 5 bases and J 3 bases; nucleotides not matched to a gene: 12. The V gene's germline CDR1 is SGHTA and CDR2 FQGTGA. This CDR3 has 18 amino acids. The CDR3 region is CASSLRFSGTSGYNEQFF. CDR3 DNA: TGTGCCAGCAGCCTTAGGTTCTCTGGGACTAGCGGCTACAATGAGCAGTTCTTC.

This clone was seen a handful of times. This chain joins TRBV4-1 and TRBJ1-5; D uncertain. CDR3 length: 17 residues. V gave up 0 bases and J gave up 7 bases, with 19 bases separating them. In germline, CDR1 is MGHRA, CDR2 YSYEKL. The CDR3: CASSQDLEAAGRQPQHF. CDR3 nucleotide sequence: TGCGCCAGCAGCCAAGATCTCGAAGCGGCAGGTCGGCAGCCCCAGCATTTT.

The chain combines TRBV7-2 with TRBJ2-3, with 7 bases lining up with TRBD1. The CDR3 consists of 15 residues. Germline values: CDR1 SGHTA, CDR2 FQGNSA. Trimming took 0 bases from V and 3 from J; bases not matched to a gene: 3. The CDR3 region is CASSLALTGTDTQYF. The CDR3 DNA sequence: TGTGCCAGCAGCTTAGCCCTGACAGGGACAGATACGCAGTATTTT.

This clone was recorded only once. The genes are TRBV6-4 and TRBJ1-2; D is unresolved. The germline V gene encodes CDR1 MRHNA and CDR2 SNTAGT. The CDR3 is 14 residues long. Trimming took 2 bases from V and 6 from J, leaving 13 bases between them. DNA for the CDR3: TGTGCCAGCAGTGACCCCCCATCGAGTCATGGCTACACCTTC. Its protein is CASSDPPSSHGYTF.

The chain joins TRBV5-1 to TRBJ2-7, with TRBD2 matching over 10 bases. The V gene's germline CDR1 is SGHRS and CDR2 YFSETQ. V gave up 4 bases and J gave up 1 base; unmatched junction bases: 8. This CDR3 comprises 16 residues. The CDR3 here is CASSVGETSGSYEQYV. The CDR3 bases are TGCGCCAGCAGCGTAGGGGAGACTAGCGGGTCCTACGAGCAGTACGTC.

This chain joins TRBV29-1 and TRBJ2-3, with 7 bases aligning to TRBD2. The germline CDR1 and CDR2 sequences are SQVTM and ANQGSEA. The V gene end was trimmed by 2 bases and the J gene end by 2 bases; junction bases not matched to a gene: 7. The CDR3 runs 15 residues. For the CDR3, the DNA is TGCAGCGTTGAATTGGGAGCGGGAATCACAGATACGCAGTATTTT. Residues: CSVELGAGITDTQYF.

This chain joins TRBV19 and TRBJ2-7; D is unresolved. V was pared by 10 bases and J by 3 bases, with 10 bases between. CDR3 size: 11 residues. Per germline, CDR1 LNHDA and CDR2 SQIVND (reference sequence). CDR3: CATTNGYEQYF. CDR3 bases: TGTGCCACCACCAACGGCTACGAGCAGTACTTC.

This sequence joins TRBV18 and TRBJ2-7; 7 positions match TRBD2. Trimming cost V 2 bases and J 3 bases; bases outside gene matches: 10. The CDR3 is made up of 16 amino acids. Germline V lookup: CDR1 KGHSH, CDR2 LQKENI. The DNA of the CDR3 is TGTGCCAGCTCACCAAACCAAGGACTAGACGGCTACGAGCAGTACTTC. This gives the protein CASSPNQGLDGYEQYF.